The clone carrying this T cell receptor (beta chain) was detected ten times or more. The target antigen is unknown. The entry originates in a study of response to subunit inactivated influenza vaccine. Study-wide points: The authors offered the suggestion that each seasonal influenza vaccination recruits few new T cells.

Each CDR3 protein is one row after TCRdb ran MiXCR on the RT-PCR reads. The sample yields about 650,000 distinct CDR3 sequences, about a sixth seen once. Trimming pared 3 bases from V and 5 bases from J, leaving 10 bases between. Per the germline V gene, CDR1 is SGHTA and CDR2 is FQGNSA. The CDR3 is made up of 13 amino acids. This clonotype was obtained from a man aged 50 to 59 who received an inactivated influenza vaccine. Sequencing used PBMCs from blood, obtained roughly 12 days after vaccination. The chain couples TRBV7-2 to TRBJ2-5, with D possibly TRBD1 on 6 matching bases. The CDR3 region has the DNA TGTGCCAGCAGCTTGGGGGCGAAGGAGACCCAGTACTTC. It is translated as CASSLGAKETQYF.